This T cell receptor beta chain comes out of a study of esophageal squamous cell carcinoma under preoperative chemotherapy (dated by TCRdb to the late 2010s). General notes on the study: TCR repertoires were profiled in both peripheral blood T cells and tumor-infiltrating lymphocytes. A handful of patients with primary esophageal squamous cell carcinoma made up the cohort. The study assessed how paclitaxel-nedaplatin chemotherapy affected T-cell receptor repertoires in patients with esophageal squamous cell carcinoma. Repertoires from samples collected before paclitaxel-nedaplatin therapy were compared with repertoires from samples collected after the therapy.

Paper-wide results and their limitations: The analysis included only 4 to 6 patients with esophageal squamous cell carcinoma, making the cohort small. Post-treatment tumor-infiltrating lymphocytes appeared to be derived in part from peripheral T cells migrating into the tumor, rather than solely from local clonal changes. Immediate and substantial changes in clonotype frequency were induced by paclitaxel-nedaplatin therapy, and contraction rather than amplification was more likely to be observed among abundant clones. TCR diversity increased significantly in peripheral T cells after chemotherapy, but not in tumor-infiltrating lymphocytes.

The library was made by PCR. The sequencing machine was a HiSeq X Ten. High-throughput sequencing was used to characterize the TCR repertoires. TCRdb redid the processing of the public reads, applying fastp at Q25 and MiXCR, and retained in-frame beta chains. Every entry covers one CDR3 protein and lists the most common genes and DNA from its rows. This sample is represented by more than 10,000 distinct CDR3 sequences; roughly 50% of them were singletons. The ten biggest clones cover over 15% of the sample. The sample's time point, from its label and the paper: before preoperative PTX-NDP chemotherapy. Before surgery, patients were given paclitaxel-nedaplatin as preoperative chemotherapy. This clonotype appeared a few times. The antigen it binds to is not known. The record has no base qualities; no much larger clone is one base away. This clonotype was sampled from a human donor with esophageal squamous cell carcinoma. The donor label of this sample is uncertain. Sampling was conducted from a patient given preoperative chemotherapy.

Here is the DNA: TGTGCCAGCAGCTTAGTCCCCTACGAGCAGTTCTTC. Its protein product is CASSLVPYEQFF. The V gene is TRBV11-3 and the J gene is TRBJ2-1, with the D gene not confidently named. V is pared back by 1 base and J by 10 bases, with 8 bases lying between the germline termini. CDR1 is given as SGHNT and CDR2 as YENEEA, both from the germline V gene. The CDR3 spans 12 residues, from the cysteine through the phenylalanine. Of all the DNA, just the CDR3 is kept, 36 bases in frame from base 1.